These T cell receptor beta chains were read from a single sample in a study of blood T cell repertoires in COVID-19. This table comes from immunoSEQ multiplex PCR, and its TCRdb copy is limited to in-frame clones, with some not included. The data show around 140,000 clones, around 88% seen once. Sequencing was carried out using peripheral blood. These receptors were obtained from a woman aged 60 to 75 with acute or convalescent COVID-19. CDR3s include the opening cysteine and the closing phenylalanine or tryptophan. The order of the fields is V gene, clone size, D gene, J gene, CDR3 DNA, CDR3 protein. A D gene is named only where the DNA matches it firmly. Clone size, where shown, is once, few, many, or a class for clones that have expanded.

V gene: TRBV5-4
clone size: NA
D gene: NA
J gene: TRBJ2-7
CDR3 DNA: TGTGCCAGCAGCTTGTACCTCACAGGGCAGTACGAGCAGTACTTC
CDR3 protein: CASSLYLTGQYEQYF

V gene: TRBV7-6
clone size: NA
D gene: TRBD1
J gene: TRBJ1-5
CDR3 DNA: TGTGCCAGCAGCTTCGGGACAGGGGCTCAGCCCCAGCATTTT
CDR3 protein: CASSFGTGAQPQHF

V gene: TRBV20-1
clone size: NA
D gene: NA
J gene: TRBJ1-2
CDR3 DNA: TGCAGTGCTAGACGGGTGGATGGCTACACCTTC
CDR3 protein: CSARRVDGYTF

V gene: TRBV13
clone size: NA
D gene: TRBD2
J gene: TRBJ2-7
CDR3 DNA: TGTGCCAGCAGCCTATTAGCGGGGGGGCTCTACGAGCAGTACTTC
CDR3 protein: CASSLLAGGLYEQYF

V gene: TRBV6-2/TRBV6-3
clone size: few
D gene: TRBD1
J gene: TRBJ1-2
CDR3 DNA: TGTGCCAGCAGTTCTAGAGGGGGCGATGGCTACACCTTC
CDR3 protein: CASSSRGGDGYTF

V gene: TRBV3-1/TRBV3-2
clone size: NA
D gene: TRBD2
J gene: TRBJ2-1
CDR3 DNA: TGTGCCAGCAGCCAATCTACTAGCGGCTCCTACAATGAGCAGTTCTTC
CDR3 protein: CASSQSTSGSYNEQFF

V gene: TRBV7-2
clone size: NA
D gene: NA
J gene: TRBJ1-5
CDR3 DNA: TGTGCCAGCAGCTTAGGGACAGCCATCAATCAGCCCCAGCATTTT
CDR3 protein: CASSLGTAINQPQHF

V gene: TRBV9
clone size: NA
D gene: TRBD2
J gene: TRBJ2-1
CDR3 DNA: TGTGCCAGCAGCGTAGGCCCCGGGACTAGCGGGGGGGCGCTTATCAATGAGCAGTTCTTC
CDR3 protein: CASSVGPGTSGGALINEQFF

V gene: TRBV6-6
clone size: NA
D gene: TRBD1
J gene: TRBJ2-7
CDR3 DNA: TGTGCCAGCAGTCCTCCCCCCCGGGGACAGGGTATTGACGAGCAGTACTTC
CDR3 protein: CASSPPPRGQGIDEQYF

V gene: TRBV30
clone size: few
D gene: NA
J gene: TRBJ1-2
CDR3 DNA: TGTGCCTGGAGACCTATATGGGGCCCTGGCTACACCTTC
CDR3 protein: CAWRPIWGPGYTF

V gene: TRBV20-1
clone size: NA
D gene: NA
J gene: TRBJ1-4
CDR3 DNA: TGCAGTGCTAGTAGGGAGGATGAAAAACTGTTTTTT
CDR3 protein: CSASREDEKLFF

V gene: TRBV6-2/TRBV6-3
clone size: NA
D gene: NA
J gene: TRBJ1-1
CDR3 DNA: TGTGCCAGCAGTTACTATGAGGGCTCAGATGAAGCTTTCTTT
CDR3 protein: CASSYYEGSDEAFF

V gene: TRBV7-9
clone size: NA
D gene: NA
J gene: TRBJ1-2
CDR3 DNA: TGTGCCAGCAGCCTGAACCGGAACTATGGCTACACCTTC
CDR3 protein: CASSLNRNYGYTF

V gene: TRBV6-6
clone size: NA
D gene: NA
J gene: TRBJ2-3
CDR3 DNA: TGTGCCAGCAGCCCTGGGAGGACGAGCTACACAGATACGCAGTATTTT
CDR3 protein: CASSPGRTSYTDTQYF

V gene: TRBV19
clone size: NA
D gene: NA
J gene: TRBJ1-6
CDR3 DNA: TGTGCCAGTGAGACCCACAGGGTGGGGGAATCACCCCTCCACTTT
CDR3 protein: CASETHRVGESPLHF

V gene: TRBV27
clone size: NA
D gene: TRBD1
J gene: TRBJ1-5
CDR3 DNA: TGTGCCAGCAGTATCAACAGGGGGGGGCCCCAGCATTTT
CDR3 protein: CASSINRGGPQHF

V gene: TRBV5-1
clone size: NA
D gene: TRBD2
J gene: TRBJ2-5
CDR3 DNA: TGCGCCAGCAGCTCTGGGAGGGGCTCCAGGGAGACCCAGTACTTC
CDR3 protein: CASSSGRGSRETQYF

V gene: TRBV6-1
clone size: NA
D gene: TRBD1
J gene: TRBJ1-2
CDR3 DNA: TGTGCCAGCAGTGACCCCCGGGCAGGGGGCAGGAACTATGGCTACACCTTC
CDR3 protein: CASSDPRAGGRNYGYTF

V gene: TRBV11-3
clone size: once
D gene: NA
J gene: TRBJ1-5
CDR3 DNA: TGTGCCAGCAGCTTAAACAGCGGTCCGTGGGATTTT
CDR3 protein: CASSLNSGPWDF

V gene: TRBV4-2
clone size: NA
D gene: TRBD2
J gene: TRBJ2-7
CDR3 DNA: TGTGCCAGCAGTACCTCGGGACTAGCTCGGGACGAGCAGTACTTC
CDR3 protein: CASSTSGLARDEQYF

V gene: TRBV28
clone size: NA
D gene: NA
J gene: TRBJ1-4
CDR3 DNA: TGTGCCAGCAGGCTTCCAGGGTTGGGTTCTAATGAAAAACTGTTTTTT
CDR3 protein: CASRLPGLGSNEKLFF

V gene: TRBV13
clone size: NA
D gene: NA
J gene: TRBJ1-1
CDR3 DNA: TGTGCCAGCAGCCCCACAGGGACTAGAGAACATTTCTTT
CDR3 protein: CASSPTGTREHFF

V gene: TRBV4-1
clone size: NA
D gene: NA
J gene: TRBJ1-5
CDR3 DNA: TGCGCCAGCAGCCGCTTTGGGGGCGCCTTACTTTTCAATCAGCCCCAGCATTTT
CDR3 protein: CASSRFGGALLFNQPQHF

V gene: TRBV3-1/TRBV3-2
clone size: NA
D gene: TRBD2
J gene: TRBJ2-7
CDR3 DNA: TGTGCCAGCAGCCCGTGGACTAGCCGCCCCTACGAGCAGTACTTC
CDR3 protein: CASSPWTSRPYEQYF

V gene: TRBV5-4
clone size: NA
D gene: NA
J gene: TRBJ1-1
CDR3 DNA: TGTGCCAGCAGCAAGGCGGCAGCTAACACTGAAGCTTTCTTT
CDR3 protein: CASSKAAANTEAFF

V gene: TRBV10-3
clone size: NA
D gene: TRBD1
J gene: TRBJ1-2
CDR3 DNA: TGTGCCATGGGGACAGGGCAGGGGGGCTATGGCTACACCTTC
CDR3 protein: CAMGTGQGGYGYTF